This T cell receptor (beta chain) was observed in a study of identical twins. This clonotype appeared a few times. The germline V gene encodes CDR1 LGHNA and CDR2 YSLEER. The CDR3 length is 15 residues. V dropped 1 base and J dropped 3; count of bases not matched to a gene: 4. MiXCR, run by TCRdb on the 5' RACE reads, gives a single entry per CDR3 protein. This sample carries under 800,000 distinct CDR3 sequences, around 21% of them seen once, and the ten largest clones take roughly 4.3%. This same sample was also taken into another study, of T cells expressing NK-cell markers.

This chain connects TRBV4-3 to TRBJ2-7; 9 bases map to TRBD2. The specimen sequenced was PBMCs. The origin of this receptor is a woman aged 18-30 years in good health. CDR3 sequence (DNA): TGCGCCAGCAGCCAAGGAGCTAGCGGGAACTACGAGCAGTACTTC. As protein: CASSQGASGNYEQYF.